This T cell receptor (beta chain) was documented in a study of blood T cell repertoires in COVID-19. The wider study: Donors in the United States, Italy and Spain gave samples during acute or convalescent COVID-19. The cDNA or gDNA used as material had been derived from T cells, B-cell-depleted T cells, or PBMCs.

Under the authors' procedure: The authors estimated nucleated cell counts from reference gene primer amplification. Libraries were prepared by immunoSEQ multiplex PCR; TCRdb keeps only in-frame clonotypes and omits some of them. D and trimming were read from the DNA, whereas the V and J calls and clone size are those reported in that table. The table lists approximately 35,000 clones, 80% of them singletons. V was clipped by 5 bases and J by 4 bases, with 10 bases between them. The CDR3 has 13 residues. Germline V CDR1 and CDR2: SNHLY, FYNNEI. The sequencing sample was made of peripheral blood. The sequence derives from an older man with acute or convalescent COVID-19. The rearrangement links TRBV2 to TRBJ2-3; weak D call: TRBD1 (6 bases). The CDR3 reads CASSSGVADTQYF. CDR3 in DNA: TGTGCCAGCAGTTCAGGGGTAGCAGATACGCAGTATTTT.